This entry lists 24 T cell receptor beta chains sequenced from one sample in a study of shared T cell receptors in the human thymus. The method was immunoSEQ multiplex PCR; TCRdb's version includes in-frame clones alone and lacks a portion of them. The sample lists under 850,000 clones, approximately 90% occurring once. These same records also appear under a second study, on human thymus T cells.

The sample consisted of thymocytes. Receptors originate from a boy under two years old with a congenital heart defect.

The V call is TRBV15, the J call TRBJ2-7; TRBD2 aligns across 8 bases. This CDR3 comprises 16 residues. Germline-derived CDR1 and CDR2 are LNHNV and YYDKDF (reference sequence). J was trimmed by 2 bases and V by 2 bases; bases with no gene match: 8. The CDR3 spells CATSRISGTVPYEQYF. CDR3 DNA: TGTGCCACCAGCAGAATTAGCGGGACGGTTCCCTACGAGCAGTACTTC.

V gene TRBV15 combines with J gene TRBJ2-3, with 7 positions matching TRBD1. The CDR3 has 20 residues. Germline trimming cut 0 bases from V and 1 base from J; bases unmatched to any gene: 16. Germline assignment: CDR1 LNHNV and CDR2 YYDKDF (reference sequence). CDR3 in DNA: TGTGCCACCAGCAGAGATAAGAGACAGGGAAAGGGACGGGGCACAGATACGCAGTATTTT. This codes for CATSRDKRQGKGRGTDTQYF. Full variable domain (missing parts from reference TRBV15 and TRBJ2-3): DAMVIQNPRYQVTQFGKPVTLSCSQTLNHNVMYWYQQKSSQAPKLLFHYYDKDFNNEADTPDNFQSRRPNTSFCFLDIRSPGLGDTAMYLCATSRDKRQGKGRGTDTQYFGPGTRLTVL.

The count of this clone is one. The V gene is TRBV7-9, the J gene TRBJ2-6; D possibly corresponds to TRBD1 (5 bases). Germline CDR1 SEHNR, CDR2 FQNEAQ (reference sequence). Trimming left V 3 bases short and J 0 bases short, with 12 bases between. The CDR3 is 17 amino acids. The CDR3: CASSFPDSLSGANVLTF. The CDR3 DNA reads as TGTGCCAGCAGCTTCCCCGACAGCCTCTCTGGGGCCAACGTCCTGACTTTC.

The CDR3 loop is CASSPHRQALSYEQYF. The CDR3 nucleotides read TGTGCCAGCAGCCCTCATCGCCAGGCCCTCTCCTACGAGCAGTACTTC. The chain couples TRBV27 to TRBJ2-7; D remains unclear. Germline values: CDR1 MNHEY, CDR2 SMNVEV (reference sequence). The CDR3 totals 16 residues. The germline V and J ends were trimmed by 6 bases and 0 bases, with 18 bases remaining between them.

V usage is TRBV11-2 and J usage is TRBJ2-2; 8 nucleotides match TRBD2. Germline loops: CDR1 SGHAT, CDR2 FQNNGV. The ends lost 0 bases at V and 5 bases at J; junction bases unmatched: 8. The CDR3 has 17 residues. The CDR3 nucleotides read TGTGCCAGCAGCTTAGATCCGGGAGGGCCGGGAACCGGGGAGCTGTTTTTT. Amino acids: CASSLDPGGPGTGELFF.

CDR3 DNA: TGTGCCAGCAGCTTAGGGGTAGCGAACACAGATACGCAGTATTTT. As protein: CASSLGVANTDTQYF. The J gene is TRBJ2-3, the V gene TRBV7-6; D might be TRBD2 (5 bases). The V gene's germline CDR1 is SGHVS and CDR2 FNYEAQ. The CDR3 extends over 15 amino acids. The V end lost 1 base, the J end lost 2 bases, and 10 bases lay between the germline ends.

CDR3 sequence reads: CAWSKRQGLETQYF. DNA for the CDR3: TGTGCCTGGAGTAAGAGACAGGGGCTGGAGACCCAGTACTTC. The J gene is TRBJ2-5, the V gene TRBV30; TRBD1 aligns across 8 bases. Germline V gene sequence: CDR1 GTSNPN, CDR2 SVGIG (reference sequence). V lost 2 bases to trimming and J lost 5 bases; unmatched junction nucleotides: 7. The CDR3 has 14 residues.

This clone was observed a single time. The chain links TRBV5-4 to TRBJ2-7, with 8 nucleotides matching TRBD1. Trimming took 1 base from V and 5 from J; bases not matched to a gene: 11. CDR1 SGHNT and CDR2 YYREEE come from the germline V gene (reference sequence). This CDR3 contains 16 residues. The CDR3 coding sequence is TGTGCCAGCAGCTTGAGGGGGGCGACAGGGGACGACGAGCAGTACTTC. Residues: CASSLRGATGDDEQYF.

This clone occurred once. The rearrangement joins TRBV23-1 to TRBJ2-1; D unresolved. TRBV23-1 is recorded as an ORF, its role being uncertain. Trimming removed 10 bases from V and 0 bases from J, with 16 bases in between. There are 15 residues in the CDR3. CDR3 in amino acids: CATPKDWSSYNEQFF. The CDR3 DNA reads TGCGCCACCCCAAAAGACTGGAGCTCCTACAATGAGCAGTTCTTC.

This chain connects TRBV28 to TRBJ1-3; the D is unclear. Germline V gene sequence: CDR1 MDHEN, CDR2 SYDVKM. V was trimmed by 4 bases and J by 0 bases, leaving 10 bases between them. CDR3 length: 15 amino acids. CDR3 sequence: CASSSNRVSGNTIYF. The CDR3 DNA reads as TGTGCCAGCAGTTCGAACCGGGTCTCTGGAAACACCATATATTTT.

The gene calls are TRBV15 and TRBJ2-5; possible D gene TRBD2, 5 bases. CDR1 and CDR2 (germline): LNHNV, YYDKDF (reference sequence). The V gene lost 0 bases and the J gene lost 5 bases, with 13 bases spanning the gap. The CDR3 is 15 residues long. The CDR3 is CATSRESEGEETQYF. For the CDR3, the DNA is TGTGCCACCAGCAGAGAGTCCGAGGGTGAGGAGACCCAGTACTTC. Full variable domain (outside the CDR3, taken from reference TRBV15 and TRBJ2-5): DAMVIQNPRYQVTQFGKPVTLSCSQTLNHNVMYWYQQKSSQAPKLLFHYYDKDFNNEADTPDNFQSRRPNTSFCFLDIRSPGLGDTAMYLCATSRESEGEETQYFGPGTRLLVL.

This clone was detected only once. J is TRBJ2-1 and V is TRBV30; the D gene is possibly TRBD1 (6 bases). Trimming left V 2 bases short and J 12 bases short, with 14 bases between. The CDR3 consists of 12 residues. The V gene's germline CDR1 is GTSNPN and CDR2 SVGIG (reference sequence). CDR3 in DNA: TGTGCCTGGAGTTCCACAGGGTCTGGGCAGTTCTTC. It is translated as CAWSSTGSGQFF.

The genes are TRBV9 and TRBJ2-7; no firm D call. Germline V CDR1 and CDR2: SGDLS, YYNGEE. The CDR3 covers 16 residues. V shed 0 bases and J shed 0 bases, with 13 bases lying between them. The CDR3 DNA reads TGTGCCAGCAGCGTAGAAGATACTCGATACTCCTACGAGCAGTACTTC. Protein sequence: CASSVEDTRYSYEQYF.

As DNA, the CDR3 is TGTGCCAGCCTTGGGGCTAGCGGGAGGGCGAAGTACTTC. Encoded protein: CASLGASGRAKYF. V is TRBV28 and J is TRBJ2-7, with 12 bases that match TRBD2. The CDR3 is 13 amino acids. V was clipped by 8 bases and J by 11 bases; unmatched bases: 10. Germline CDR1 MDHEN, CDR2 SYDVKM.

This clone has a single count. The CDR3 region has the DNA TGTGCCAGCAGAGTGGACAGGGTGTTGAACACTGAAGCTTTCTTT. Translation gives CASRVDRVLNTEAFF. V and J are TRBV11-2 and TRBJ1-1, with 8 bases fitting TRBD1. Trimming took 6 bases from V and 0 from J; bases not matched to a gene: 6. Germline lookup yields CDR1 SGHAT and CDR2 FQNNGV. The CDR3 consists of 15 residues.

The chain carries TRBV14 and TRBJ1-1; D remains ambiguous. CDR1 SGHDN and CDR2 FVKESK come from the germline V gene. V lost 8 bases and J 0 bases, leaving 7 bases between the germline ends. CDR3 size: 12 residues. This CDR3 is CASRAVNTEAFF. CDR3 in DNA: TGTGCCAGCCGAGCGGTGAACACTGAAGCTTTCTTT.

This chain connects TRBV27 to TRBJ2-7, with 11 bases lining up with TRBD1. The trim removed 8 bases at V and 4 bases at J, leaving 10 bases unmatched. Germline V gene lookup returns CDR1 MNHEY and CDR2 SMNVEV (reference sequence). The CDR3 loop spans 15 amino acids. CDR3 bases: TGTGCCAGCCGGTTCTGGACAGGGGGCAAGTACGAGCAGTACTTC. Residues: CASRFWTGGKYEQYF.

The chain joins TRBV5-1 to TRBJ2-5; 8 bases align to TRBD1. In germline, CDR1 is SGHRS, CDR2 YFSETQ. The V gene end was trimmed by 4 bases and the J gene end by 4 bases; junction bases not matched to a gene: 6. CDR3 size: 14 residues. This CDR3 is CASSVKTGAETQYF. CDR3 in DNA: TGCGCCAGCAGCGTCAAGACAGGGGCAGAGACCCAGTACTTC.

V usage is TRBV4-3 and J usage is TRBJ2-1, with 11 bases aligning to TRBD1. The CDR3 is 18 amino acids. Looked up from germline, CDR1 is LGHNA and CDR2 is YSLEER. J was trimmed by 0 bases and V by 0 bases; bases with no gene match: 4. The DNA of the CDR3 is TGCGCCAGCAGCCAAGAAGCCGGGACAGGGGGCTCCTACAATGAGCAGTTCTTC. Its translation is CASSQEAGTGGSYNEQFF.

The chain combines TRBV9 with TRBJ2-5, with D maybe TRBD2 (7 bases). The CDR3 is made up of 15 amino acids. The V and J ends lost 3 bases and 5 bases respectively, with 17 bases between them. In germline, CDR1 is SGDLS, CDR2 YYNGEE. For the CDR3, the DNA is TGTGCCAGCAGCGCTTTGCGGGAGAGGGGGGAGACCCAGTACTTC. It yields the protein CASSALRERGETQYF.

The chain links TRBV7-8 to TRBJ2-3, with a possible D match to TRBD1 (7 bases). This CDR3 is built from 18 residues. The germline V gene encodes CDR1 SGHVS and CDR2 FQNEAQ. Trimming took off 3 bases at V and 5 bases at J, with 24 bases between the two ends. The CDR3 reads CASSFRRGDSPLGDTQYF. CDR3 nucleotide sequence: TGTGCCAGCAGCTTTCGCCGCGGGGACAGCCCCTTGGGAGATACGCAGTATTTT.

V gene TRBV25-1 combines with J gene TRBJ2-1, with 12 positions matching TRBD2. The CDR3 contains 15 residues. V dropped 8 bases and J dropped 9; count of bases not matched to a gene: 11. Germline V CDR1 and CDR2: MGHDK, SYGVNS. CDR3 nucleotide sequence: TGTGCCAGCCATGGATCTAGCGGGAGGGCGGGTGAGCAGTTCTTC. Its translation is CASHGSSGRAGEQFF.

The sample holds a few counts of this clone. The chain links TRBV7-6 to TRBJ2-1, with 7 nucleotides matching TRBD1. The germline CDR1 and CDR2 sequences are SGHVS and FNYEAQ. The CDR3 loop spans 16 amino acids. J lost 4 bases, V lost 5 bases, and 11 bases had no gene match. This CDR3 reads CASSPEGQGVYNEQFF. CDR3 DNA: TGTGCCAGCAGCCCCGAGGGGCAGGGGGTTTACAATGAGCAGTTCTTC.

This clone was detected a few times. This chain's CDR3 is CASSAGRDTEAFF. The CDR3 DNA is TGCGCCAGCAGCGCTGGCCGGGACACTGAAGCTTTCTTT. The chain uses TRBV4-3 and TRBJ1-1; no reliable D call. The V and J ends lost 5 bases and 3 bases respectively, with 10 bases between them. This CDR3 has 13 residues. Germline assignment: CDR1 LGHNA and CDR2 YSLEER.